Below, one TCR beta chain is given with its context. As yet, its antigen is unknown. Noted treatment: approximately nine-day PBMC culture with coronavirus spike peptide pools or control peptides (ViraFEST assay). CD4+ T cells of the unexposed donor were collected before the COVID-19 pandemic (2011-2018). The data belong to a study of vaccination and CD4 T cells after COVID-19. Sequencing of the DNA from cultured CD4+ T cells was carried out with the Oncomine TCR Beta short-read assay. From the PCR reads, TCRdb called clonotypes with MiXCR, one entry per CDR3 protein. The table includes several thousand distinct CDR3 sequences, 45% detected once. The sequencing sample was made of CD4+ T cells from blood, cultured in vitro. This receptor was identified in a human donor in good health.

DNA of the CDR3: TGCGCCAGCAGCGGTACAGGGAATTACTATGGCTACACCTTC. Its translation: CASSGTGNYYGYTF. The J gene is TRBJ1-2, the V gene TRBV5-1; D is perhaps TRBD1 (6 bases). The CDR3 extends over 14 amino acids. Germline-derived CDR1 and CDR2 are SGHRS and YFSETQ. V gave up 4 bases and J gave up 3 bases, with 13 bases separating them.